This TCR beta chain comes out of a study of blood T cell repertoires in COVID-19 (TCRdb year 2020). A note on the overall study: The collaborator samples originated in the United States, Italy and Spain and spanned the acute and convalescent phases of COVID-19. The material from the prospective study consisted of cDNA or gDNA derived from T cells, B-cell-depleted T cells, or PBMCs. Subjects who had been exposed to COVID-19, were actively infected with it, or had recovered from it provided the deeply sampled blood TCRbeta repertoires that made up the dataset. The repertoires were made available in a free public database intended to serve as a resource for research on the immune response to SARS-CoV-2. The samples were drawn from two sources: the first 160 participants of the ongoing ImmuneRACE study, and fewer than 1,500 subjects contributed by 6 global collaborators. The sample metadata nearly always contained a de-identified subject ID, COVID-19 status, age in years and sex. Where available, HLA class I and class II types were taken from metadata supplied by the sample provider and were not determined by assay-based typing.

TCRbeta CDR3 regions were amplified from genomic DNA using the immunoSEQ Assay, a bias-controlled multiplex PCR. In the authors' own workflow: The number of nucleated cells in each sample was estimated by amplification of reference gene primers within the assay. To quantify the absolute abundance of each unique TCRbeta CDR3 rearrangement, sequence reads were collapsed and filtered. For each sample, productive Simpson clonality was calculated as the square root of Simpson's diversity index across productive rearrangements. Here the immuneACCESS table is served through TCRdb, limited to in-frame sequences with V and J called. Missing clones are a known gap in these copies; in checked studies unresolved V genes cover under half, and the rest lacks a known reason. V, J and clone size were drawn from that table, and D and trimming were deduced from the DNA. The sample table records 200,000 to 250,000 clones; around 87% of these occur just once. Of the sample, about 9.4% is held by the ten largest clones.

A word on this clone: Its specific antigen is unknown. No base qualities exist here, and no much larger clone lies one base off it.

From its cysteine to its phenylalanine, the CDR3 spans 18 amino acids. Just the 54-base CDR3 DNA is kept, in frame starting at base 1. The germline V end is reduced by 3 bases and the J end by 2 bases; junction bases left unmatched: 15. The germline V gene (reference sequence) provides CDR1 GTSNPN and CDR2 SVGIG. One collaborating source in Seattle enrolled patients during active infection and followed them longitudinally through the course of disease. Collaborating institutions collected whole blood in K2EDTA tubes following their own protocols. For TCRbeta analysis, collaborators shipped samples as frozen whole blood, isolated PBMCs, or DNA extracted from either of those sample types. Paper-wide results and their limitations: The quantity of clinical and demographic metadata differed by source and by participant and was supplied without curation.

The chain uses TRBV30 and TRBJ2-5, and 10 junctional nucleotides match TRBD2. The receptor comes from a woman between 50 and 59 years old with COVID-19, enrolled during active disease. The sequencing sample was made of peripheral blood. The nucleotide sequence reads TGTGCCTGGAGCCTAAACTCTCAAGCGGGGGGGCGGCAAGAGACCCAGTACTTC. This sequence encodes CAWSLNSQAGGRQETQYF.